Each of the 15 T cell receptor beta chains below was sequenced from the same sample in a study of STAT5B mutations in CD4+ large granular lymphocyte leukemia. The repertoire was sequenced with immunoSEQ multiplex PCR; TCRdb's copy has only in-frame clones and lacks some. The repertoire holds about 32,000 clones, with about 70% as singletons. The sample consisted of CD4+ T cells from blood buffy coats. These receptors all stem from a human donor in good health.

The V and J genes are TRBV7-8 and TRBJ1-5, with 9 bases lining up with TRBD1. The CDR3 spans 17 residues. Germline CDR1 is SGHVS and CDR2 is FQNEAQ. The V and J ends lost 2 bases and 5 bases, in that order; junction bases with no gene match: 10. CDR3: CASSLKVWGQGDQPQHF. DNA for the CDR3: TGTGCCAGCAGCTTAAAGGTATGGGGACAGGGAGATCAGCCCCAGCATTTT.

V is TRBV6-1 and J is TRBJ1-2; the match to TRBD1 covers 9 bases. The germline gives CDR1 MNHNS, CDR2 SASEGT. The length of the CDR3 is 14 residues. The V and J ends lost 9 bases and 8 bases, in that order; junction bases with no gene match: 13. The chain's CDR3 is CASNPTGGAGGYTF. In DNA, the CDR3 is TGTGCCAGTAACCCGACAGGGGGAGCTGGGGGCTACACCTTC.

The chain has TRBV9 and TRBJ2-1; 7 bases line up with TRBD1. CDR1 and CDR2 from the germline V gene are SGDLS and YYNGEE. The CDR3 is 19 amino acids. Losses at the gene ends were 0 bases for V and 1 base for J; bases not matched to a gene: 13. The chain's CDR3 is CASSVVAGGTLTSYNEQFF. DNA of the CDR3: TGTGCCAGCAGCGTAGTGGCAGGGGGAACTCTGACTTCCTACAATGAGCAGTTCTTC.

CDR3 region: CASSSLSGVAYNEQFF. CDR3 sequence (DNA): TGTGCCAGCAGTTCGTTATCAGGGGTGGCCTACAATGAGCAGTTCTTC. The V call is TRBV6-5, the J call TRBJ2-1; D may be TRBD1 (6 bases). Germline loops: CDR1 MNHEY, CDR2 SVGAGI. The length of the CDR3 is 16 residues. Trimming shortened V by 4 bases and J by 2 bases, and 15 bases separated the two germline ends.

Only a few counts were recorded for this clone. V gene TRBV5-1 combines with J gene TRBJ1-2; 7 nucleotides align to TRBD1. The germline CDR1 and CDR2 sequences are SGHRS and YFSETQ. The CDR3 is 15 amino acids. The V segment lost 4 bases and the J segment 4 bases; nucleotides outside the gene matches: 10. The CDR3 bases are TGCGCCAGCAGCAGGGACAGCTTCCAAGCCTATGGCTACACCTTC. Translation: CASSRDSFQAYGYTF.

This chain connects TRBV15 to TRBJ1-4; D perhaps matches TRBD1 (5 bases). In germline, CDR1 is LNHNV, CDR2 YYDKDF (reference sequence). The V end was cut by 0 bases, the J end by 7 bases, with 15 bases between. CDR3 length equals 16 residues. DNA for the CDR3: TGTGCCACCAGCAGAGATATCCCAGGGCGAGGTGAAAAACTGTTTTTT. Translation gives CATSRDIPGRGEKLFF.

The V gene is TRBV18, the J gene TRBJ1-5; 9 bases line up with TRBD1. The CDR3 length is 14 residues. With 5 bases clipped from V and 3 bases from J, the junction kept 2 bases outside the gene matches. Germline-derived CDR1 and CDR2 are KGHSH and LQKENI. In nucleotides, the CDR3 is TGTGCCAGCTCAGGGACAGGGAACAATCAGCCCCAGCATTTT. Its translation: CASSGTGNNQPQHF.

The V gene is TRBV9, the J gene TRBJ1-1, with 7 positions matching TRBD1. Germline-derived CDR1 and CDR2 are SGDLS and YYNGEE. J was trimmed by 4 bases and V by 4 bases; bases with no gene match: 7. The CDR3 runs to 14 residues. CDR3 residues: CASSPHSGGTEAFF. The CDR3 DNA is TGTGCCAGCAGCCCCCATTCAGGGGGCACTGAAGCTTTCTTT.

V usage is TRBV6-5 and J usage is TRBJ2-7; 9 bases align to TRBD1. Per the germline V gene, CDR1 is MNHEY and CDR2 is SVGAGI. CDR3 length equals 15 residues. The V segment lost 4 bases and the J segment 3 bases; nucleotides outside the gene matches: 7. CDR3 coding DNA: TGTGCCAGCAGTTGGTCCGGGACAGGGTTCTACGAGCAGTACTTC. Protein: CASSWSGTGFYEQYF.

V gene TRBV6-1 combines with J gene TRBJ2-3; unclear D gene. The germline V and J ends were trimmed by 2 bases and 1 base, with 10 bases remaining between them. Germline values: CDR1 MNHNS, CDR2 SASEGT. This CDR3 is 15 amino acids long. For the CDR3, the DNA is TGTGCCAGCAGTGAAAGTATAGCCCGCACAGATACGCAGTATTTT. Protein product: CASSESIARTDTQYF.

The CDR3 DNA reads TGTGCCAGCAGCTTGGGGGTAGACAGGGCCACCTACGAGCAGTACTTC. This sequence encodes CASSLGVDRATYEQYF. The rearrangement uses TRBV5-4 and TRBJ2-7, with 7 bases identical to TRBD1. Trimming cost V 0 bases and J 2 bases; bases outside gene matches: 8. The CDR3 length is 16 residues. Germline CDR1 reads SGHNT; CDR2 reads YYREEE (reference sequence). The variable domain in full, completed from reference TRBV5-4 and TRBJ2-7, reads ETGVTQSPTHLIKTRGQQVTLRCSSQSGHNTVSWYQQALGQGPQFIFQYYREEENGRGNFPPRFSGLQFPNYSSELNVNALELDDSALYLCASSLGVDRATYEQYFGPGTRLTVT.

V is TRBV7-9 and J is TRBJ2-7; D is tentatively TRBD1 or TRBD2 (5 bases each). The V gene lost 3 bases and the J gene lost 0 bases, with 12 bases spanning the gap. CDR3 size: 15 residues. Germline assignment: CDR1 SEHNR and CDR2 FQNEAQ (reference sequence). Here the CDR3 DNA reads TGTGCCAGCAGCTTCCAGGGCGGGTACTCCTACGAGCAGTACTTC. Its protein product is CASSFQGGYSYEQYF.

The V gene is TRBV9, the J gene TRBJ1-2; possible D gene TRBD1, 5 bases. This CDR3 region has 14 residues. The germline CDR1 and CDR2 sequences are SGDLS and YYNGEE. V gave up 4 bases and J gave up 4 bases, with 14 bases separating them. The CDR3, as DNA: TGTGCCAGCAGCCTACTGGGACTCCCCTATGGCTACACCTTC. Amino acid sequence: CASSLLGLPYGYTF.

CDR3 nucleotide sequence: TGTGCCAGCAGCTTAGTTAGCAGGGAGCAGTTCTTC. Translated: CASSLVSREQFF. The chain couples TRBV7-2 to TRBJ2-1; D is undetermined. CDR1 and CDR2 from the germline V gene are SGHTA and FQGNSA. With 1 base removed from V and 10 bases from J, the gap between germline ends came to 8 bases. The CDR3 contains 12 residues.

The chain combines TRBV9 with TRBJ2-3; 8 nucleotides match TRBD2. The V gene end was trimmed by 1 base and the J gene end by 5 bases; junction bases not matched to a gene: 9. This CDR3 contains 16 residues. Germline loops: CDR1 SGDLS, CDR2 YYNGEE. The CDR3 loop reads CASSVNRGGRVDTQYF. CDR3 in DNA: TGTGCCAGCAGCGTAAATCGGGGGGGGCGCGTAGATACGCAGTATTTT.